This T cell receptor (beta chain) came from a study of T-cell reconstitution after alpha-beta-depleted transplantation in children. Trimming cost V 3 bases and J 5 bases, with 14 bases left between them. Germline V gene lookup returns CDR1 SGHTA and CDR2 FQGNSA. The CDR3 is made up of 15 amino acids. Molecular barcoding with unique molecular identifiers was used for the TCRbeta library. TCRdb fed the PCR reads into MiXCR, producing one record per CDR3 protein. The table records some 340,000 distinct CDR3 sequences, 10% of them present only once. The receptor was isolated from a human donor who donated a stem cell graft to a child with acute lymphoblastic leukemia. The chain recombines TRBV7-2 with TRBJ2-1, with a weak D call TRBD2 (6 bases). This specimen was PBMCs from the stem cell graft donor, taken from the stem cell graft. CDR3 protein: CASSLTGTGNNEQFF. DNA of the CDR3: TGTGCCAGCAGCTTGACCGGGACTGGGAACAATGAGCAGTTCTTC.